The T cell receptor (beta chain) described here comes from a study of blood T cell repertoires in COVID-19. Here immunoSEQ multiplex PCR was the method, and the copy in TCRdb shows in-frame clones only, minus some. Here the sample spans 60,000 to 75,000 clones, about 89% being singletons. The CDR3 sequence is 13 residues long. CDR1 is MNHEY and CDR2 is SVGAGI in the germline V gene. J gave up 7 bases and V 7 bases, and 9 bases lay outside the gene matches. The sample holds a few counts of this clone. The TCR comes from a woman aged 55-70 years with acute or convalescent COVID-19. The V and J genes are TRBV6-5 and TRBJ1-1, with 7 bases identical to TRBD1. Material for sequencing was peripheral blood. For the CDR3, the DNA is TGTGCCAGCAAGACTCAGGGGGTAGGTGAAGCTTTCTTT. This encodes CASKTQGVGEAFF.